This passage covers 8 T cell receptor beta chains from one sample sequenced in a study of blood T cell repertoires in COVID-19. TCRdb's copy holds only in-frame clones and misses some; the assay was immunoSEQ multiplex PCR. Seen here are around 250,000 clones, more than 80% observed once, and the top ten hold around 2%. The sequenced sample consisted of peripheral blood. Receptor source: a young man who had recovered from COVID-19.

This rearrangement joins TRBV4-1 to TRBJ2-5, with TRBD2 matching over 7 bases. The CDR3 loop spans 16 amino acids. Trimming took 1 base from V and 5 from J; bases not matched to a gene: 10. Germline V CDR1 and CDR2: MGHRA, YSYEKL. In DNA form, the CDR3 reads TGCGCCAGCAGCCAAGGAGTGACGGGGGGTCGGGAGACCCAGTACTTC. Residues: CASSQGVTGGRETQYF.

This chain links TRBV18 with TRBJ2-5; TRBD1 agrees at 7 bases. Germline V lookup: CDR1 KGHSH, CDR2 LQKENI. Trimming removed 3 bases from V and 2 bases from J; junction bases left unmatched: 3. The CDR3 is 14 residues long. The CDR3 loop reads CASSPSGQQETQYF. The DNA of the CDR3 is TGTGCCAGCTCACCCTCGGGACAGCAAGAGACCCAGTACTTC.

The chain uses TRBV5-6 and TRBJ2-5; weak D call: TRBD2 (6 bases). The V end lost 0 bases, the J end lost 0 bases, and 15 bases lay between the germline ends. Germline CDR1 reads SGHDT; CDR2 reads YYEEEE. The CDR3 has 17 amino acids. The CDR3 DNA reads TGTGCCAGCAGCTTGGAGCGCGGGGCCCCGTACCAAGAGACCCAGTACTTC. Translating gives CASSLERGAPYQETQYF.

The chain has TRBV7-9 and TRBJ2-7, with TRBD1 matching over 9 bases. Germline V CDR1 and CDR2: SEHNR, FQNEAQ (reference sequence). J lost 4 bases, V lost 5 bases, and 12 bases had no gene match. CDR3 length equals 16 residues. This CDR3 reads CASSTRDRVGVYEQYF. The CDR3 bases are TGTGCCAGCAGCACCCGGGACAGGGTCGGGGTATACGAGCAGTACTTC.

V usage is TRBV30 and J usage is TRBJ1-5; the match to TRBD1 covers 7 bases. The CDR3 runs to 18 residues. The ends lost 3 bases at V and 0 bases at J; junction bases unmatched: 14. In germline, CDR1 is GTSNPN, CDR2 SVGIG (reference sequence). This CDR3 is CAWSHETGVGYSNQPQHF. In nucleotides, the CDR3 is TGTGCCTGGAGCCATGAAACAGGGGTTGGATATAGCAATCAGCCCCAGCATTTT. Combining the CDR3 with reference TRBV30 and TRBJ1-5 gives the whole variable domain SQTIHQWPATLVQPVGSPLSLECTVEGTSNPNLYWYRQAAGRGLQLLFYSVGIGQISSEVPQNLSASRPQDRQFILSSKKLLLSDSGFYLCAWSHETGVGYSNQPQHFGDGTRLSIL.

The V gene is TRBV5-1, the J gene TRBJ1-1; no definite D call. The V end lost 1 base, the J end lost 2 bases, and 12 bases lay between the germline ends. Germline CDR1 reads SGHRS; CDR2 reads YFSETQ. The CDR3 covers 15 residues. CDR3 region: CASSLYTGSNTEAFF. CDR3 sequence (DNA): TGCGCCAGCAGCTTGTATACGGGGTCAAACACTGAAGCTTTCTTT.

The V call is TRBV5-1, the J call TRBJ2-2, with a tentative D call TRBD1 (5 bases). Trimming removed 3 bases from V and 4 bases from J, with 10 bases in between. Germline V CDR1 and CDR2: SGHRS, YFSETQ. CDR3 size: 14 residues. The CDR3 loop is CASSSDILTGELFF. CDR3 nucleotide sequence: TGCGCCAGCAGCTCGGACATACTCACCGGGGAGCTGTTTTTT. Variable domain in full (rest from reference TRBV5-1 and TRBJ2-2): KAGVTQTPRYLIKTRGQQVTLSCSPISGHRSVSWYQQTPGQGLQFLFEYFSETQRNKGNFPGRFSGRQFSNSRSEMNVSTLELGDSALYLCASSSDILTGELFFGEGSRLTVL.

The chain couples TRBV5-4 to TRBJ2-7; a possible D gene is TRBD1 (6 bases). The germline V gene has CDR1 SGHNT and CDR2 YYREEE (reference sequence). This CDR3 is built from 15 residues. V was trimmed by 0 bases and J by 2 bases, leaving 12 bases between them. The CDR3 here is CASSLGIGGTYEQYF. In nucleotides, the CDR3 is TGTGCCAGCAGCTTGGGGATAGGGGGAACCTACGAGCAGTACTTC.